This TCR beta chain was recorded in a study of T cell responses to AZD1222 COVID-19 vaccine. Overall study results and limits: CD4 TCRs associated with vaccination spanned spike, dominating at 160-218 and 743-854. There were repertoire samples only from the period after the peak T cell response. Increased Spike-specific TCR breadth and depth were observed after two AZD1222 doses.

On this clone itself: Its antigen remains unidentified.

Germline V gene data show CDR1 as LGHDT and CDR2 as YNNKEL (reference sequence). The CDR3 spans 13 residues. V lost 0 bases and J lost 4, with 6 bases in between. Sequencing used immunoSEQ multiplex PCR; TCRdb keeps in-frame clones, though not all of them. The table lists around 80,000 clones, around nine tenths of them singletons. The sample consisted of peripheral blood, taken on day 0 of AZD1222 vaccination. The chain links TRBV3-1 (or the pseudogene TRBV3-2) to TRBJ1-2; D unclear. This TCR was recovered from an adult in good health. In DNA, the CDR3 is TGTGCCAGCAGCCAAGAAGGAACCTATGGCTACACCTTC. Its translation: CASSQEGTYGYTF.